These T cell receptor beta chains were read from a single sample in a study of blood T cell repertoires in COVID-19. Generated by immunoSEQ multiplex PCR, the TCRdb table keeps only in-frame clones and is missing some. The sample lists fewer than 500,000 clones, around 91% occurring once. The specimen was PBMCs or T cells enriched from blood (not recorded which). The receptors derive from a man aged 30 to 45 who had recovered from COVID-19. CDR3s include the opening cysteine and the closing phenylalanine or tryptophan. The D gene is left open where the match is weak. The listing skips clone size in some rows; elsewhere it reads once, few, many or a size class.

clone size	V gene	J gene	D gene	CDR3 protein	CDR3 DNA
NA	TRBV18	TRBJ2-2	NA	CASSPWDSVTAGELFF	TGTGCCAGCTCACCATGGGACTCTGTGACCGCCGGGGAGCTGTTTTTT
NA	TRBV4-1	TRBJ1-2	TRBD1	CASSQTGDYGYTF	TGCGCCAGCAGCCAGACAGGGGACTATGGCTACACCTTC
NA	TRBV19	TRBJ2-7	TRBD2	CASSIGTSGSAEQYF	TGTGCCAGTAGTATAGGAACTAGCGGCTCGGCCGAGCAGTACTTC
NA	TRBV4-1	TRBJ1-5	NA	CASSQEGAGFQPQHF	TGCGCCAGCAGCCAAGAGGGCGCGGGCTTTCAGCCCCAGCATTTT
NA	TRBV28	TRBJ1-2	TRBD1	CASSLPPDRGAGGYTF	TGTGCCAGCAGTTTGCCCCCCGACAGGGGCGCTGGAGGCTACACCTTC
NA	TRBV7-6	TRBJ2-1	TRBD2	CASSPGAGGEQFF	TGTGCCAGCAGCCCAGGGGCGGGGGGTGAGCAGTTCTTC
NA	TRBV12-3/TRBV12-4	TRBJ1-2	NA	CASSLFEGHGYTF	TGTGCCAGCAGTTTATTCGAGGGCCATGGCTACACCTTC
NA	TRBV6-1	TRBJ1-5	NA	CASSAVLDKGVLYSNQPQHF	TGTGCCAGCAGTGCCGTCCTGGATAAAGGGGTGCTTTATAGCAATCAGCCCCAGCATTTT
NA	TRBV7-9	TRBJ2-5	NA	CASSFPRRETQYF	TGTGCCAGCAGCTTCCCACGGAGAGAGACCCAGTACTTC
NA	TRBV28	TRBJ2-7	TRBD1	CASIPTGTGGLHEQYF	TGTGCCAGCATTCCTACTGGGACAGGGGGTCTCCACGAGCAGTACTTC
NA	TRBV11-1	TRBJ2-7	TRBD1	CASSSRTGVSYEQYF	TGTGCCAGCAGCTCCAGGACAGGGGTATCCTACGAGCAGTACTTC
NA	TRBV28	TRBJ2-7	NA	CASSLPRTYEQYF	TGTGCCAGCAGTTTACCTAGGACCTACGAGCAGTACTTC
NA	TRBV7-9	TRBJ2-1	NA	CASSLVGGNEQFF	TGTGCCAGCAGCTTAGTGGGGGGAAATGAGCAGTTCTTC
NA	TRBV5-1	TRBJ2-3	NA	CASSLGPEPTDTQYF	TGCGCCAGCAGCTTGGGCCCGGAGCCCACAGATACGCAGTATTTT
once	TRBV19	TRBJ1-5	NA	CASSPLIYSNQPQHF	TGTGCCAGTAGTCCGCTGATCTATAGCAATCAGCCCCAGCATTTT
NA	TRBV15	TRBJ1-4	NA	CATSKVQVPEKLFF	TGTGCCACCAGCAAGGTTCAGGTCCCGGAAAAACTGTTTTTT
once	TRBV2	TRBJ1-1	NA	CASTLFVTLGTEAFF	TGTGCCAGCACCTTATTCGTCACCCTCGGGACTGAAGCTTTCTTT
NA	TRBV7-9	TRBJ1-1	TRBD1	CASSSRDRGTEAFF	TGTGCCAGCAGCTCCCGGGACAGGGGCACTGAAGCTTTCTTT
NA	TRBV27	TRBJ1-3	NA	CASRPSGSGNTIYF	TGTGCCAGCCGTCCAAGCGGCTCTGGAAACACCATATATTTT
NA	TRBV12-3/TRBV12-4	TRBJ2-1	NA	CASSTSTNEQFF	TGTGCCAGCAGTACTAGTACGAATGAGCAGTTCTTC
NA	TRBV29-1	TRBJ2-7	TRBD2	CSVYTSGSSYEQYF	TGCAGCGTTTACACTAGCGGCAGCTCCTACGAGCAGTACTTC
NA	TRBV2	TRBJ2-1	NA	CASSEAQGHNSNEQFF	TGTGCCAGCAGTGAAGCGCAGGGCCACAATTCCAATGAGCAGTTCTTC
NA	TRBV5-6	TRBJ2-1	NA	CASQPGGSYNEQFF	TGTGCCAGCCAACCCGGGGGCTCCTACAATGAGCAGTTCTTC
NA	TRBV9	TRBJ1-1	NA	CASNPNAQNTEAFF	TGTGCCAGCAACCCTAACGCCCAGAACACTGAAGCTTTCTTT
NA	TRBV27	TRBJ2-7	TRBD1	CASSSGQNYEQYF	TGTGCCAGCAGTTCGGGACAGAACTACGAGCAGTACTTC
NA	TRBV11-2	TRBJ2-4	NA	CASSLSVGRANIQYF	TGTGCCAGCAGCTTATCCGTGGGCAGGGCTAACATTCAGTACTTC
NA	TRBV19	TRBJ1-4	TRBD1	CASSMGQWDEKLFF	TGTGCCAGTAGTATGGGACAGTGGGACGAAAAACTGTTTTTT
once	TRBV30	TRBJ1-6	NA	CAWGLGGYNSPLHF	TGTGCCTGGGGGCTCGGGGGGTATAATTCACCCCTCCACTTT
NA	TRBV12-3/TRBV12-4	TRBJ1-2	NA	CASSLGGEGYTF	TGTGCCAGCAGTTTGGGGGGGGAAGGCTACACCTTC
few	TRBV6-2/TRBV6-3	TRBJ2-1	TRBD2	CASSYPLGREVSYNEQFF	TGTGCCAGCAGTTACCCCCTTGGGCGGGAGGTCTCCTACAATGAGCAGTTCTTC
NA	TRBV5-1	TRBJ1-1	NA	CASSLGEELGRWNYTEAFF	TGCGCCAGCAGCTTGGGGGAGGAACTAGGGCGTTGGAATTACACTGAAGCTTTCTTT
NA	TRBV10-3	TRBJ1-5	NA	CAISGLSGSNQPQHF	TGTGCCATCAGTGGCCTCAGCGGTTCCAATCAGCCCCAGCATTTT
NA	TRBV13	TRBJ1-1	NA	CASGGEGRAEAFF	TGTGCCAGCGGTGGGGAGGGAAGAGCAGAAGCTTTCTTT
NA	TRBV19	TRBJ1-5	TRBD1	CASREGQGVSNQPQHF	TGTGCCAGTAGGGAGGGACAGGGTGTTAGCAATCAGCCCCAGCATTTT
NA	TRBV2	TRBJ2-3	TRBD2	CASSEFLAGADTQYF	TGTGCCAGCAGTGAGTTCCTAGCGGGGGCAGATACGCAGTATTTT
once	TRBV6-5	TRBJ2-3	NA	CARTSAQGTDTQYF	TGTGCCCGAACATCGGCACAGGGCACAGATACGCAGTATTTT
NA	TRBV28	TRBJ2-7	NA	CASTSIAALNEQYF	TGTGCCAGCACCTCAATAGCTGCTCTAAACGAGCAGTACTTC
NA	TRBV7-6	TRBJ2-5	TRBD2	CASSSGTSGIQETQYF	TGTGCCAGCAGCAGCGGGACTAGCGGGATCCAAGAGACCCAGTACTTC
NA	TRBV4-1	TRBJ2-1	TRBD2	CASSQEIGLARSEQFF	TGCGCCAGCAGCCAAGAAATTGGACTAGCAAGGTCGGAGCAGTTCTTC
NA	TRBV5-4	TRBJ2-2	TRBD1	CASSPGQTNTGELFF	TGTGCCAGCAGCCCGGGACAGACGAACACCGGGGAGCTGTTTTTT
NA	TRBV13	TRBJ1-1	NA	CASSFGQRMNTEAFF	TGTGCCAGCAGCTTTGGACAGAGAATGAACACTGAAGCTTTCTTT
NA	TRBV12-3/TRBV12-4	TRBJ2-1	NA	CASKGHGYNEQFF	TGTGCCAGCAAGGGACATGGATACAATGAGCAGTTCTTC
NA	TRBV28	TRBJ2-2	TRBD2	CASSLAPGTSGRGGELFF	TGTGCCAGCAGTTTGGCGCCCGGGACTAGCGGGAGAGGTGGGGAGCTGTTTTTT
few	TRBV10-3	TRBJ2-2	NA	CAISDTGTLTGELFF	TGTGCCATCAGTGACACCGGGACTCTCACCGGGGAGCTGTTTTTT
once	TRBV6-1	TRBJ1-5	TRBD1	CASSESGGTNQPQHF	TGTGCCAGCAGTGAATCAGGGGGGACCAATCAGCCCCAGCATTTT
NA	TRBV5-1	TRBJ1-1	NA	CASSSQGANTEAFF	TGCGCCAGCAGCTCCCAGGGTGCGAACACTGAAGCTTTCTTT
NA	TRBV2	TRBJ2-2	NA	CASRQTNTGELFF	TGTGCCAGCAGGCAGACGAACACCGGGGAGCTGTTTTTT
NA	TRBV7-9	TRBJ2-2	TRBD1	CASSLSGTGNTGELFF	TGTGCCAGCAGCTTATCCGGGACAGGGAACACCGGGGAGCTGTTTTTT
NA	TRBV5-1	TRBJ2-7	TRBD1	CASSLTGVVHEQYF	TGCGCCAGCAGCTTGACAGGGGTGGTCCACGAGCAGTACTTC
NA	TRBV9	TRBJ1-3	TRBD1	CASSPRDREGGNTIYF	TGTGCCAGCAGCCCCCGAGACAGGGAAGGTGGAAACACCATATATTTT
NA	TRBV7-2	TRBJ1-5	NA	CASSFNGQPQHF	TGTGCCAGCAGCTTCAACGGTCAGCCCCAGCATTTT
NA	TRBV7-9	TRBJ2-2	NA	CATPGHSTGELFF	TGTGCCACCCCTGGACATTCCACCGGGGAGCTGTTTTTT
NA	TRBV5-1	TRBJ1-6	TRBD1	CASSLETGVTSPLHF	TGCGCCAGCAGCTTGGAGACAGGGGTAACATCACCCCTCCACTTT
NA	TRBV6-1	TRBJ1-5	NA	CASSEWGVNNQPQHF	TGTGCCAGCAGTGAATGGGGGGTAAACAATCAGCCCCAGCATTTT